This T cell receptor beta chain was recorded in a study of cytomegalovirus exposure and HLA in healthy donors. The study, taken as a whole, reports: In a later analysis, DRB1 alleles had the most associated TCRs; HLA-C alleles the fewest. In an earlier analysis, about 87% or about 30%: the productive usage of most TCR beta V segments.

CDR3 length equals 18 residues. Germline V CDR1 and CDR2: SQVTM, ANQGSEA. J gave up 0 bases and V 0 bases, and 12 bases lay outside the gene matches. Details on this clone: Its matching antigen is unknown.

Researchers ran the PCR with 60 Vbeta and 13 Jbeta primers. Assay used: immunoSEQ multiplex PCR; TCRdb lists only in-frame clones, some missing. In the table there are more than 200,000 clones, about 79% of which are singletons. The sample taken for sequencing was PBMCs. The rearrangement links TRBV29-1 to TRBJ2-7, with 9 bases identical to TRBD2. This sequence originates from a male donor in good health and CMV-seronegative. CDR3 protein: CSVEERRSAGGFSYEQYF. DNA of the CDR3: TGCAGCGTTGAAGAGAGGCGATCAGCGGGAGGCTTCTCCTACGAGCAGTACTTC.